One TCR beta chain is described in this entry. Its antigen is not identified. These data originate in a study of T cells after yellow fever vaccination. Across the study: Researchers used SMART-Seq v4 Ultra Low Input to prepare fractions that had low cell numbers. Findings and limits, study-wide: Contaminating bulk clonotypes could be abundant in FACS-sorted repertoires. Reappearance after the booster was observed for most primary-vaccination clones (96% CD4, about 86% CD8).

This CDR3 spans 13 amino acids. V lost 8 bases and J 6 bases, leaving 16 bases between the germline ends. Germline V CDR1 and CDR2: MNHEY, SVGAGI. TCRdb analysed the 5' RACE reads with MiXCR anew, one entry per CDR3 protein. The table has roughly 400,000 distinct CDR3 sequences, roughly a sixth seen once. The chain uses TRBV6-5 and TRBJ2-5; D is unclear. This clonotype originated in a man aged 18-30 years who received the YFV17D yellow fever vaccine. The source material was PBMCs, sampled before the yellow fever booster vaccination. In nucleotides, the CDR3 is TGTGCCAGCGGCGCTGGGGAAGCGCAGACCCAGTACTTC. Its protein is CASGAGEAQTQYF.